This T cell receptor (beta chain) is from a study of T cells expressing NK-cell markers. Across the study: From sorted CD3+CD56+NKG2C+, CD3+CD56+NKG2C- and CD3+CD56-NKG2C+ T cells came the TCR beta repertoires.

TCRdb reprocessed the 5' RACE reads and reports one entry per CDR3 protein, with no DNA. This sample's table has about 460,000 distinct CDR3 sequences. CDR3 length equals 13 residues. Germline values: CDR1 SEHNR, CDR2 FQNEAQ (reference sequence). On this clonotype itself: Its antigen is not known.

Study-level findings and limits: The study found dominant NKG2C+ clonotypes at roughly 1.0-7.5% of CD8+ T cells in six donors. A few donors' CD3+CD56-NKG2C+ cells were dominated by the same clonotypes. Expanded clones of NKG2C+ T cells had an unclear HCMV specificity.

Sequenced sample: blood T cells: a sorted CD56 or NKG2C T cell subset, CD4+ or CD8+ T cells, or bulk PBMC T cells (not recorded which). The chain recombines TRBV7-9 with TRBJ2-7. This clonotype was sampled from a woman aged 50 to 65 in good health. The CDR3 reads CASSFPGDYEQYF. The variable domain in full, completed from reference TRBV7-9 and TRBJ2-7, reads DTGVSQNPRHKITKRGQNVTFRCDPISEHNRLYWYRQTLGQGPEFLTYFQNEAQLEKSRLLSDRFSAERPKGSFSTLEIQRTEQGDSAMYLCASSFPGDYEQYFGPGTRLTVT.